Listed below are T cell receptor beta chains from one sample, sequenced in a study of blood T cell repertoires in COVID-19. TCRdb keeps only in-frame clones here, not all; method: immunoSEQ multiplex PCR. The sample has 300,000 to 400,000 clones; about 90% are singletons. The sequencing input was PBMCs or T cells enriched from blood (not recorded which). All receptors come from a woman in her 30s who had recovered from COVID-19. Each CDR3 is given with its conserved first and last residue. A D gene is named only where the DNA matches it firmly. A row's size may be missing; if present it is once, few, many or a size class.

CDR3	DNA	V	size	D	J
CASSEIGGEVYGYTF	TGTGCCAGCAGTGAAATAGGGGGGGAGGTCTATGGCTACACCTTC	TRBV2	.	.	TRBJ1-2
CASSQVDNSPLHF	TGCGCCAGCAGCCAGGTTGATAATTCACCCCTCCACTTT	TRBV5-1	.	.	TRBJ1-6
CASGGLPNQPQHF	TGCGCCAGCGGGGGACTCCCCAATCAGCCCCAGCATTTT	TRBV10-2	.	.	TRBJ1-5
CATTEDARDYNEQFF	TGTGCCACCACGGAGGATGCGCGGGATTACAATGAGCAGTTCTTC	TRBV28	.	.	TRBJ2-1
CASSARQIHSYNSPLHF	TGTGCCAGCAGCGCGAGACAGATACACTCCTATAATTCACCCCTCCACTTT	TRBV9	.	.	TRBJ1-6
CASSPGTAQETQYF	TGTGCCAGCAGTCCCGGGACAGCCCAAGAGACCCAGTACTTC	TRBV6-5	.	TRBD1	TRBJ2-5
CSASPMPGLAGGPPSYNEQFF	TGCAGTGCTAGTCCAATGCCGGGACTAGCGGGGGGGCCCCCCTCCTACAATGAGCAGTTCTTC	TRBV20-1	.	TRBD2	TRBJ2-1
CSVAARTVATNEKLFF	TGCAGCGTTGCCGCTCGGACAGTTGCAACTAATGAAAAACTGTTTTTT	TRBV29-1	once	.	TRBJ1-4
CASSLQSGNTIYF	TGTGCCAGCAGTTTACAGTCCGGAAACACCATATATTTT	TRBV12-3/TRBV12-4	.	.	TRBJ1-3
CSVEDHGGNTQYF	TGCAGCGTTGAAGATCACGGGGGGAATACGCAGTATTTT	TRBV29-1	once	TRBD2	TRBJ2-3
CASGLVSDRGLHRGSNQPQHF	TGTGCTAGTGGTTTGGTTTCAGACAGGGGGCTCCACCGAGGAAGCAATCAGCCCCAGCATTTT	TRBV12-5	.	TRBD1	TRBJ1-5
CASSLRAGAGQETQYF	TGCGCCAGCAGCCTAAGAGCGGGGGCCGGCCAAGAGACCCAGTACTTC	TRBV4-1	.	TRBD2	TRBJ2-5
CASSQEGGVAGELFF	TGCGCCAGCAGCCAAGAAGGGGGAGTTGCCGGGGAGCTGTTTTTT	TRBV4-3	.	.	TRBJ2-2
CASSSLTGTGSLEQYF	TGTGCCAGCAGTTCACTGACCGGGACAGGGTCCCTCGAGCAGTACTTC	TRBV27	.	TRBD1	TRBJ2-7
CASSQIGYQETQYF	TGTGCCAGCAGCCAGATCGGGTACCAAGAGACCCAGTACTTC	TRBV7-2	once	.	TRBJ2-5